Listed here are 13 T cell receptor beta chains from one sample, sequenced in a study of PD-1 blockade in mismatch repair-deficient tumors (dated by TCRdb to 2016 to 2017). The library came from the immunoSEQ multiplex PCR assay. Held by TCRdb, this immuneACCESS table contains in-frame sequences only and omits some clones. Under half of the omission traces to an unresolved V gene where checked; the cause of the rest is unknown. The sample table shows about 40,000 clones, and 70% to 90% are seen once. The ten largest clones add up to roughly 3.9% of the sample. This specimen consisted of peripheral blood, obtained approximately 80 weeks after starting pembrolizumab. These receptors were taken from an adult with mismatch repair-deficient cancer.

The chain combines TRBV5-1 with TRBJ2-7; D gene ambiguous. CDR1 is SGHRS, CDR2 YFSETQ, per germline. V lost 4 bases to trimming and J lost 2 bases, with 4 bases between them. The CDR3 is 11 amino acids. The CDR3 bases are TGCGCCAGCAGCGTAACCTACGAGCAGTACTTC. Translation gives CASSVTYEQYF.

The rearrangement uses TRBV10-3 and TRBJ2-5; 7 bases map to TRBD2. The V gene's germline CDR1 is ENHRY and CDR2 SYGVKD. The CDR3 consists of 15 residues. V lost 3 bases and J lost 3; bases outside the gene matches: 7. The CDR3 loop reads CAISERQGGKETQYF. DNA of the CDR3: TGTGCCATCAGTGAACGGCAGGGAGGGAAAGAGACCCAGTACTTC.

This chain connects TRBV5-6 to TRBJ1-5, with D possibly being TRBD1 (5 bases). The V gene lost 3 bases and the J gene lost 2 bases, with 18 bases spanning the gap. The germline V gene has CDR1 SGHDT and CDR2 YYEEEE. This CDR3 is built from 17 residues. The CDR3: CASSSSEGWGRNQPQHF. The DNA of the CDR3 is TGTGCCAGCAGCTCCAGTGAGGGGTGGGGTCGCAATCAGCCCCAGCATTTT.

The rearrangement uses TRBV10-3 and TRBJ2-3; D gene ambiguous. The germline V gene has CDR1 ENHRY and CDR2 SYGVKD. Trimming stripped 0 bases from V and 3 bases from J, with 4 bases between. CDR3 length: 13 amino acids. This chain's CDR3 is CAISESLTDTQYF. The CDR3, as DNA: TGTGCCATCAGTGAGTCTTTAACAGATACGCAGTATTTT.

The V and J genes are TRBV27 and TRBJ1-2, with D perhaps matching TRBD1 (5 bases). The CDR3 is made up of 11 amino acids. Trimming removed 7 bases from V and 5 bases from J, with 8 bases in between. Germline CDR1 MNHEY, CDR2 SMNVEV (reference sequence). The CDR3 loop reads CASNSGYGYTF. The CDR3 DNA reads as TGTGCCAGCAACTCAGGGTATGGCTACACCTTC.

The J gene is TRBJ2-1, the V gene TRBV9; 9 bases are a match to TRBD2. V was clipped by 1 base and J by 1 base; unmatched bases: 3. CDR1 is SGDLS and CDR2 is YYNGEE in the germline V gene. This CDR3 region has 16 residues. This CDR3 is CASSVWAGGSYNEQFF. The CDR3 nucleotides read TGTGCCAGCAGCGTATGGGCGGGGGGGTCCTACAATGAGCAGTTCTTC.

This clone appeared a single time. This sequence joins TRBV7-2 and TRBJ2-3; 9 nucleotides agree with TRBD1. This CDR3 comprises 14 residues. Germline-derived CDR1 and CDR2 are SGHTA and FQGNSA. Trimming took 3 bases from V and 5 from J; bases not matched to a gene: 3. The CDR3 DNA reads as TGTGCCAGCAGCTTCAAGACAGGGGGAGATACGCAGTATTTT. Its protein is CASSFKTGGDTQYF.

The CDR3 region has the DNA TGTGCCAGCTCACCCGGGGGGGGAGCCACTGAAGCTTTCTTT. It yields the protein CASSPGGGATEAFF. This chain links TRBV18 with TRBJ1-1; D is perhaps TRBD1 (5 bases). The germline gives CDR1 KGHSH, CDR2 LQKENI. The CDR3 is made up of 14 amino acids. V lost 3 bases and J lost 4, with 12 bases in between.

V usage is TRBV7-9 and J usage is TRBJ2-1; D ambiguous. Between the trimmed V and J ends, which lost 1 base and 8 bases, there was a span of 6 bases. This CDR3 has 12 amino acids. Germline V gene lookup returns CDR1 SEHNR and CDR2 FQNEAQ (reference sequence). The CDR3: CASSLGQDEQFF. As DNA, the CDR3 is TGTGCCAGCAGCTTAGGCCAGGATGAGCAGTTCTTC.

This clone has only a few counts. This chain links TRBV30 with TRBJ2-2; tentative D call: TRBD1 (6 bases). V was shortened by 0 bases and J by 1 base, with 15 bases between the two germline ends. CDR3 size: 17 residues. Germline CDR1 is GTSNPN and CDR2 is SVGIG (reference sequence). Written as DNA, the CDR3 is TGTGCCTGGAGTGTAGGGGTCCTGGGACAGAACACCGGGGAGCTGTTTTTT. Its translation: CAWSVGVLGQNTGELFF.

Details on this clone: One junction end disagrees with the germline gene, perhaps due to a read error. V and J are TRBV7-7 and TRBJ2-2; D unresolved. Germline V gene lookup returns CDR1 SSHAT and CDR2 FNYEAQ (reference sequence). This CDR3 has 13 amino acids. This CDR3 is CASSPYNTGELFF. In DNA, the CDR3 is TGTGCTAGCAGCCCGTATAACACCGGGGAGCTGTTTTTT. Full variable domain (remainder filled in from reference TRBV7-7 and TRBJ2-2): GAGVSQSPRYKVTKRGQDVTLRCDPISSHATLYWYQQALGQGPEFLTYFNYEAQPDKSGLPSDRFSAERPEGSISTLTIQRTEQRDSAMYRCASSPYNTGELFFGEGSRLTVL.

In the case of this clone: Other nucleotide sequences in the sample specify the same CDR3. V usage is TRBV15 and J usage is TRBJ2-5; no definite D call. Germline V gene data show CDR1 as LNHNV and CDR2 as YYDKDF (reference sequence). The V and J ends lost 2 bases and 3 bases respectively, with 4 bases between them. The CDR3 sequence is 12 residues long. The CDR3 DNA reads TGTGCCACCAGCAGACAAAAAGAGACCCAGTACTTC. The encoded protein is CATSRQKETQYF.

This clone was observed a handful of times. This rearrangement joins TRBV19 to TRBJ2-1; D is possibly TRBD2 (5 bases). The germline gives CDR1 LNHDA, CDR2 SQIVND (reference sequence). The ends were cut back, 5 bases at V and 6 bases at J, with 14 bases in the middle. This CDR3 has 14 residues. The CDR3: CASSPTGWVNEQFF. For the CDR3, the DNA is TGTGCCAGTAGTCCAACGGGGTGGGTCAATGAGCAGTTCTTC.